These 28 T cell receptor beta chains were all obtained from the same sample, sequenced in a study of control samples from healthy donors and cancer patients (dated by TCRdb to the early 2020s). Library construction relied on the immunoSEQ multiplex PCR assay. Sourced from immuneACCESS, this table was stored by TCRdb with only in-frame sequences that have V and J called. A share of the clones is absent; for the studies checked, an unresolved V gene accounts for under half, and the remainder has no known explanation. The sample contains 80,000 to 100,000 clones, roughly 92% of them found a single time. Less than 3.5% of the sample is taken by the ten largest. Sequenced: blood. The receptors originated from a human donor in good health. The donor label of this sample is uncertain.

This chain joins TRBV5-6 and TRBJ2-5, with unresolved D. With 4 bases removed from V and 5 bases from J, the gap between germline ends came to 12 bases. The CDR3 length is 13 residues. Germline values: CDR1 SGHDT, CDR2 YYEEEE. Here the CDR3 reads CASSQTFRETQYF. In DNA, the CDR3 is TGTGCCAGCAGCCAAACCTTCAGGGAGACCCAGTACTTC.

CDR3 loop: CASTSSRGGRSDTQYF. In nucleotides, the CDR3 is TGCGCCAGCACCAGTTCGCGGGGGGGCCGGTCAGATACGCAGTATTTT. V gene TRBV5-1 combines with J gene TRBJ2-3, with 9 bases lining up with TRBD2. The CDR3 length is 16 residues. The V segment lost 6 bases and the J segment 4 bases; nucleotides outside the gene matches: 12. Per germline, CDR1 SGHRS and CDR2 YFSETQ.

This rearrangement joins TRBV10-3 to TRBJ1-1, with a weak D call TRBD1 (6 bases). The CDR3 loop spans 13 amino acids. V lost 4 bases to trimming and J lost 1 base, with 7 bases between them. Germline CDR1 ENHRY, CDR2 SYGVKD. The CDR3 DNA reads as TGTGCCATCAGTGTGGGGGCGAACACTGAAGCTTTCTTT. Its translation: CAISVGANTEAFF.

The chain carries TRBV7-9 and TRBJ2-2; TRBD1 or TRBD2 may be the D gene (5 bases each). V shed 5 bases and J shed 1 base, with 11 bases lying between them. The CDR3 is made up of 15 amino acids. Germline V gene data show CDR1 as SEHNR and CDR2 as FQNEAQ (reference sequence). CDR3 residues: CASSPGTVNTGELFF. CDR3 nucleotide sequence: TGTGCCAGCAGCCCGGGGACGGTGAACACCGGGGAGCTGTTTTTT.

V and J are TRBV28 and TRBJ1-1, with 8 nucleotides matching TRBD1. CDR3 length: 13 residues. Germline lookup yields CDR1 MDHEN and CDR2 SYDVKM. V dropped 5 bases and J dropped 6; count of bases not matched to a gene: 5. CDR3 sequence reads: CASSNRGFAEAFF. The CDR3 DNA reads TGTGCCAGCAGTAACAGGGGGTTCGCTGAAGCTTTCTTT. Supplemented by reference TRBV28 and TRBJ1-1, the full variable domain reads DVKVTQSSRYLVKRTGEKVFLECVQDMDHENMFWYRQDPGLGLRLIYFSYDVKMKEKGDIPEGYSVSREKKERFSLILESASTNQTSMYLCASSNRGFAEAFFGQGTRLTVV.

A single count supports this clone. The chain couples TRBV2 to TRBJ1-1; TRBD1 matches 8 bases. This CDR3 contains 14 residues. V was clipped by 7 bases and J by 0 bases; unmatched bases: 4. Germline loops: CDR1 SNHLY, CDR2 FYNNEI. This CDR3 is CASNQGAVNTEAFF. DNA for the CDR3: TGTGCCAGCAATCAGGGGGCAGTGAACACTGAAGCTTTCTTT. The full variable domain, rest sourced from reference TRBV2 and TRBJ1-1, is EPEVTQTPSHQVTQMGQEVILRCVPISNHLYFYWYRQILGQKVEFLVSFYNNEISEKSEIFDDQFSVERPDGSNFTLKIRSTKLEDSAMYFCASNQGAVNTEAFFGQGTRLTVV.

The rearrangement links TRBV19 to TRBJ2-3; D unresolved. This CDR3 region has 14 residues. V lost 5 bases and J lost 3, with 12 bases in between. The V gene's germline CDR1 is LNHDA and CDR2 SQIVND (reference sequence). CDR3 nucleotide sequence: TGTGCCAGTAGTTCGCGAAGAGAGACAGATACGCAGTATTTT. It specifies CASSSRRETDTQYF.

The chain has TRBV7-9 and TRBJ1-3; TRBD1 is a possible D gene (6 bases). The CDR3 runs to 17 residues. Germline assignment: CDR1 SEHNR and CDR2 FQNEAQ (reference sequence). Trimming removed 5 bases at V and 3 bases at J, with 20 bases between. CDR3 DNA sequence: TGTGCCAGCAGCGCCGGGCCCGCGGGGGCGGGTGGAAACACCATATATTTT. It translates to CASSAGPAGAGGNTIYF.

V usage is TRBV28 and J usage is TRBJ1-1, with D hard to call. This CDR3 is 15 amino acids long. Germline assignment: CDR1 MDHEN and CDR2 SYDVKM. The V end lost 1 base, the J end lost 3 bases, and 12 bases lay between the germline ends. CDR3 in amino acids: CASSLFSLGYTEAFF. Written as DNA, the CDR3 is TGTGCCAGCAGTTTATTCAGTCTGGGGTACACTGAAGCTTTCTTT.

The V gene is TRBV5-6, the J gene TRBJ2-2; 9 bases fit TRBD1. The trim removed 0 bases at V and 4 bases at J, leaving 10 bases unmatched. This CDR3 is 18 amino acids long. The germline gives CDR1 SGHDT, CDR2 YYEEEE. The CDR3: CASSLERDRDRRTGELFF. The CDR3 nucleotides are TGTGCCAGCAGCTTGGAGCGGGACAGGGATCGACGCACCGGGGAGCTGTTTTTT.

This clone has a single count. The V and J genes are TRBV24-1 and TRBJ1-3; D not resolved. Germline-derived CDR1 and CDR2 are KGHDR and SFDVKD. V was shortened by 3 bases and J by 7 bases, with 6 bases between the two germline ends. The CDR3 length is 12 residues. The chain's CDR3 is CATSDSRNTIYF. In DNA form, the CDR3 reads TGTGCCACCAGTGATAGCAGGAACACCATATATTTT.

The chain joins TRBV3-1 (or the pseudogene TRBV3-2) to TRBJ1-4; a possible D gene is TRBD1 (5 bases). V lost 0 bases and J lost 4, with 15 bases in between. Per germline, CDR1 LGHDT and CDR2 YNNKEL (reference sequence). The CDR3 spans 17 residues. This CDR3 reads CASSQDGLGAGNEKLFF. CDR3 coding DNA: TGTGCCAGCAGCCAAGATGGCCTAGGGGCGGGTAATGAAAAACTGTTTTTT.

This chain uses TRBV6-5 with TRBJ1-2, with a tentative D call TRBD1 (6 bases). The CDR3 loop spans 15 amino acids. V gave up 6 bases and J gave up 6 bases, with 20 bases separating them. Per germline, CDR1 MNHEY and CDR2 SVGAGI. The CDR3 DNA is TGTGCCAGCAGGGGGGCAGGGGCGGGCGTGGATGGCTACACCTTC. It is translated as CASRGAGAGVDGYTF.

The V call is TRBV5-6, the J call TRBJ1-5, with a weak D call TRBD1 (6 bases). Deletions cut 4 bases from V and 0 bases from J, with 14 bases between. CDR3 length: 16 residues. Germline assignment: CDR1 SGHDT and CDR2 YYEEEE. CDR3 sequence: CASSERDNYSNQPQHF. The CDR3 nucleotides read TGTGCCAGCAGCGAGCGGGACAACTATAGCAATCAGCCCCAGCATTTT. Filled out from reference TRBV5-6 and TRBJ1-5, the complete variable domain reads DAGVTQSPTHLIKTRGQQVTLRCSPKSGHDTVSWYQQALGQGPQFIFQYYEEEERQRGNFPDRFSGHQFPNYSSELNVNALLLGDSALYLCASSERDNYSNQPQHFGDGTRLSIL.

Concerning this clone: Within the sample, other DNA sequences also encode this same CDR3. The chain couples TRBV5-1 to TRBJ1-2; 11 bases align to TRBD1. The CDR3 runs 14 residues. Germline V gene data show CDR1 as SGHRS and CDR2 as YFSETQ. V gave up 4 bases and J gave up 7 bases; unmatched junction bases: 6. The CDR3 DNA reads TGCGCCAGCAGCCCCGGACAGGGGGCTTTTGGCTACACCTTC. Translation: CASSPGQGAFGYTF.

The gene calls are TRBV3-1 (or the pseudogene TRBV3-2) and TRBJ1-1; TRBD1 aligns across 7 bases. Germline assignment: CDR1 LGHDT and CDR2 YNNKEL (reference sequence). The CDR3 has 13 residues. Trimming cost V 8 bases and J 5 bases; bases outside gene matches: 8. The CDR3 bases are TGTGCCAGCGGGAAGGGGGCGGGTACTGAAGCTTTCTTT. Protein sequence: CASGKGAGTEAFF.

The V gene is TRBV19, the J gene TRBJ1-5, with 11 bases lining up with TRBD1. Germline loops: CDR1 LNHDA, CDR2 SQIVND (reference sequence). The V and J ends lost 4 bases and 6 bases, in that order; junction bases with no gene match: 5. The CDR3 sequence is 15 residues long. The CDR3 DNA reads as TGTGCCAGTAGTACGGGACAGGGGGGAGCTCAGCCCCAGCATTTT. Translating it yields CASSTGQGGAQPQHF. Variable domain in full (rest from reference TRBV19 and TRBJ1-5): DGGITQSPKYLFRKEGQNVTLSCEQNLNHDAMYWYRQDPGQGLRLIYYSQIVNDFQKGDIAEGYSVSREKKESFPLTVTSAQKNPTAFYLCASSTGQGGAQPQHFGDGTRLSIL.

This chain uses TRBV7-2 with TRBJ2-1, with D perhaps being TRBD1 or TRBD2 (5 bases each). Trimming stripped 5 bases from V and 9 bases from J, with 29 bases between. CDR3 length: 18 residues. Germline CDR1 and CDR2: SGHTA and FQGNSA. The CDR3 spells CASSPEGYAAGLWGEQFF. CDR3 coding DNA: TGTGCCAGCAGCCCAGAGGGGTATGCCGCAGGCCTGTGGGGTGAGCAGTTCTTC.

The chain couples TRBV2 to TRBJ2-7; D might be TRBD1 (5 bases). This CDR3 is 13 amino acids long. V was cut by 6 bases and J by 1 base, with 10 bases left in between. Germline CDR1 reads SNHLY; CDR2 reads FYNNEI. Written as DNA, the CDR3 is TGTGCCAGCAGGGAGACAGTATCCTACGAGCAGTACTTC. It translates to CASRETVSYEQYF.

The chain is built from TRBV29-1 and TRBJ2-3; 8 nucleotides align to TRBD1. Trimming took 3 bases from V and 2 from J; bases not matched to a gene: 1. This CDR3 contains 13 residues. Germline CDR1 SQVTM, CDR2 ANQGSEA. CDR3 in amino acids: CSVETGATDTQYF. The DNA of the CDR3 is TGCAGCGTTGAGACAGGGGCCACAGATACGCAGTATTTT.

The CDR3 DNA is TGTGCCACCAGTGCTCCAGGAGGCTACACCTTC. This codes for CATSAPGGYTF. This chain joins TRBV24-1 and TRBJ1-2; D is ambiguous. Germline values: CDR1 KGHDR, CDR2 SFDVKD. This CDR3 comprises 11 residues. V was clipped by 5 bases and J by 8 bases, with 8 bases between them.

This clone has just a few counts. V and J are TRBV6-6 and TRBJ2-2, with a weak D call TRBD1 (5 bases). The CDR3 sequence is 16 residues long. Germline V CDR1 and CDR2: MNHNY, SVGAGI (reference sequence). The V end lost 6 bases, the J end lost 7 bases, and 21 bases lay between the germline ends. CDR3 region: CASSRRQNRGDGELFF. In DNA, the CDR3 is TGTGCCAGCAGCCGCCGACAGAATAGGGGCGACGGGGAGCTGTTTTTT.

CDR3 protein: CASSYSSANTGELFF. For the CDR3, the DNA is TGTGCCAGCAGTTACAGTTCCGCGAACACCGGGGAGCTGTTTTTT. The gene calls are TRBV6-6 and TRBJ2-2; D unclear. The CDR3 is made up of 15 amino acids. Germline CDR1 and CDR2: MNHNY and SVGAGI (reference sequence). V lost 2 bases, J lost 0 bases, and 7 bases lay in between.

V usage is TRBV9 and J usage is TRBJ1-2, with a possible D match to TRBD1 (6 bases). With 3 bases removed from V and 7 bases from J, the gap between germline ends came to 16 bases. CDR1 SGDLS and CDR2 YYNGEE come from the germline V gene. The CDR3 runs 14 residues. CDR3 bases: TGTGCCAGCAGCGGAAGCCACAGGGTCTTTGGCTACACCTTC. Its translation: CASSGSHRVFGYTF.

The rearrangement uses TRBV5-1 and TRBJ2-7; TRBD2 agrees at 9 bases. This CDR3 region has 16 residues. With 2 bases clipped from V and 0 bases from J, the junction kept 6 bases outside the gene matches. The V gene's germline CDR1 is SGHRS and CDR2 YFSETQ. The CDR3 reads CASSLALAGSSYEQYF. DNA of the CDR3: TGCGCCAGCAGCTTAGCTCTAGCGGGGAGCTCCTACGAGCAGTACTTC.

CDR3 sequence (DNA): TGTGCCAGCAGCTCCATCTCCCGGGACAGCCCTAGCACAGATACGCAGTATTTT. Protein sequence: CASSSISRDSPSTDTQYF. The rearrangement uses TRBV7-3 and TRBJ2-3, with TRBD1 matching 7 bases. Germline CDR1 reads SGHTA; CDR2 reads FQGTGA. CDR3 length: 18 residues. Unmatched junction bases numbered 13, after V lost 4 bases and J lost 0 bases.

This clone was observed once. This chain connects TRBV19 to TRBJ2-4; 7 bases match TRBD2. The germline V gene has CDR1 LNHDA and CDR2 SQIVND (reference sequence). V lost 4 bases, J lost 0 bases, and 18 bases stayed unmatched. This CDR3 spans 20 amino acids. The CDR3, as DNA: TGTGCCAGTAGTAAGGGACCAAACGAAGCGGGGCCCATAGCCAAAAACATTCAGTACTTC. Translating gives CASSKGPNEAGPIAKNIQYF. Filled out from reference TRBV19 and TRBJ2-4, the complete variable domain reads DGGITQSPKYLFRKEGQNVTLSCEQNLNHDAMYWYRQDPGQGLRLIYYSQIVNDFQKGDIAEGYSVSREKKESFPLTVTSAQKNPTAFYLCASSKGPNEAGPIAKNIQYFGAGTRLSVL.

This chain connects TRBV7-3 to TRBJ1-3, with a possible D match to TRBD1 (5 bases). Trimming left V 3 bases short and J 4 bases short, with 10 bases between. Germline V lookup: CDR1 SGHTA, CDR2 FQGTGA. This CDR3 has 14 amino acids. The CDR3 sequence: CASSLGQSGNTIYF. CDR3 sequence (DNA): TGTGCCAGCAGCTTGGGGCAATCAGGAAACACCATATATTTT.